These 31 T cell receptor beta chains share one sample of origin, sequenced in a study of cytomegalovirus exposure and HLA in healthy donors. The PCR contained 60 Vbeta and 13 Jbeta primers. Clones were read by immunoSEQ multiplex PCR, and TCRdb kept only the in-frame ones, dropping some. This sample yields 150,000 or so clones, of which about four fifths are seen a single time; about 3.2% belongs to the top ten. The sample comprised PBMCs. The receptors originated from a man aged 18-30 years in good health and CMV-seropositive.

This sequence joins TRBV2 and TRBJ2-6; D ambiguous. The length of the CDR3 is 13 residues. The germline gives CDR1 SNHLY, CDR2 FYNNEI. Trimming removed 5 bases from V and 2 bases from J, with 4 bases in between. The CDR3 reads CASSRAGANVLTF. In DNA form, the CDR3 reads TGTGCCAGCAGTCGAGCTGGGGCCAACGTCCTGACTTTC.

This clone appeared a few times. V gene TRBV28 combines with J gene TRBJ1-2; the D is unclear. This CDR3 region has 13 residues. Looked up from germline, CDR1 is MDHEN and CDR2 is SYDVKM. The V and J ends lost 4 bases and 0 bases respectively, with 6 bases between them. CDR3 nucleotide sequence: TGTGCCAGCAGTTCAACACCTAACTATGGCTACACCTTC. Its translation: CASSSTPNYGYTF.

V usage is TRBV5-1 and J usage is TRBJ1-4; TRBD1 is a possible D gene (5 bases). The ends were cut back, 3 bases at V and 5 bases at J, with 11 bases in the middle. There are 14 residues in the CDR3. Per germline, CDR1 SGHRS and CDR2 YFSETQ. The CDR3 spells CASSSGTGNEKLFF. CDR3 coding DNA: TGCGCCAGCAGCTCGGGGACTGGAAATGAAAAACTGTTTTTT.

This clone was recorded once. This chain joins TRBV28 and TRBJ2-7; possible D gene TRBD2, 5 bases. Germline CDR1 reads MDHEN; CDR2 reads SYDVKM. Trimming shortened V by 10 bases and J by 2 bases, and 12 bases separated the two germline ends. The CDR3 runs to 12 residues. The CDR3 DNA is TGTGCCACCATCGGGAATACCTACGAGCAGTACTTC. Translating it yields CATIGNTYEQYF.

The chain combines TRBV9 with TRBJ2-2; a weak D match, TRBD2 (6 bases). This CDR3 is built from 15 residues. CDR1 is SGDLS and CDR2 is YYNGEE in the germline V gene. V was clipped by 5 bases and J by 1 base, with 12 bases between them. CDR3 residues: CASSEGRQNTGELFF. The CDR3 coding sequence is TGTGCCAGCAGTGAGGGGAGGCAGAACACCGGGGAGCTGTTTTTT.

The genes are TRBV28 and TRBJ1-1, with unresolved D. Germline V gene lookup returns CDR1 MDHEN and CDR2 SYDVKM. The CDR3 extends over 13 amino acids. Trimming removed 7 bases from V and 0 bases from J, with 9 bases in between. CDR3 nucleotide sequence: TGTGCCAGCACTCCTCTAATGAACACTGAAGCTTTCTTT. The encoded protein is CASTPLMNTEAFF.

The genes are TRBV30 and TRBJ1-5; 8 bases agree with TRBD1. The CDR3 length is 15 residues. J was trimmed by 6 bases and V by 4 bases; bases with no gene match: 11. From germline, CDR1 is GTSNPN and CDR2 SVGIG (reference sequence). The CDR3 DNA is TGTGCCTGGACCCCCCCCAGGGGGCGAGGTCAGCCCCAGCATTTT. It codes for CAWTPPRGRGQPQHF.

V usage is TRBV7-3 and J usage is TRBJ1-1; D is ambiguous. CDR3 length: 15 amino acids. V was shortened by 0 bases and J by 1 base, with 9 bases between the two germline ends. CDR1 and CDR2 from the germline V gene are SGHTA and FQGTGA. Here the CDR3 DNA reads TGTGCCAGCAGCTTAACATGGGCCGCGAACACTGAAGCTTTCTTT. Protein: CASSLTWAANTEAFF.

The chain carries TRBV27 and TRBJ2-1; 9 bases align to TRBD2. CDR3 length: 17 residues. Germline V gene data show CDR1 as MNHEY and CDR2 as SMNVEV (reference sequence). V was pared by 4 bases and J by 4 bases, with 11 bases of the junction left unmatched. The CDR3 protein is CASSWGGRADSYNEQFF. The CDR3 nucleotides read TGTGCCAGCAGTTGGGGCGGGAGGGCCGATTCGTACAATGAGCAGTTCTTC.

This clone showed up just once. The V gene is TRBV7-2, the J gene TRBJ1-1; the D is unclear. The V gene lost 1 base and the J gene lost 5 bases, with 11 bases spanning the gap. This CDR3 spans 14 amino acids. From germline, CDR1 is SGHTA and CDR2 FQGNSA. CDR3 in amino acids: CASSLVSGTTEAFF. Here the CDR3 DNA reads TGTGCCAGCAGCTTAGTGAGCGGAACAACTGAAGCTTTCTTT.

The chain couples TRBV5-1 to TRBJ1-4, with 7 nucleotides matching TRBD1. The CDR3 loop spans 15 amino acids. The V and J ends lost 3 bases and 2 bases, in that order; junction bases with no gene match: 4. In germline, CDR1 is SGHRS, CDR2 YFSETQ. CDR3 in DNA: TGCGCCAGCAGCTCGACAGGGAGGACTAATGAAAAACTGTTTTTT. This encodes CASSSTGRTNEKLFF. Supplemented by reference TRBV5-1 and TRBJ1-4, the full variable domain reads KAGVTQTPRYLIKTRGQQVTLSCSPISGHRSVSWYQQTPGQGLQFLFEYFSETQRNKGNFPGRFSGRQFSNSRSEMNVSTLELGDSALYLCASSSTGRTNEKLFFGSGTQLSVL.

V and J are TRBV2 and TRBJ1-4, with 8 bases fitting TRBD1. There are 15 residues in the CDR3. V lost 1 base to trimming and J lost 2 bases; unmatched junction nucleotides: 0. CDR1 and CDR2 from the germline V gene are SNHLY and FYNNEI. This CDR3 reads CASSEGTGTNEKLFF. The CDR3 DNA follows: TGTGCCAGCAGTGAAGGGACAGGGACTAATGAAAAACTGTTTTTT.

The chain couples TRBV28 to TRBJ2-3; maybe TRBD2 (7 bases). The CDR3 extends over 14 amino acids. CDR1 MDHEN and CDR2 SYDVKM come from the germline V gene. Trimming shortened V by 3 bases and J by 4 bases, and 11 bases separated the two germline ends. CDR3 sequence: CASSFRGGADTQYF. CDR3 DNA sequence: TGTGCCAGCAGTTTCAGGGGAGGGGCAGATACGCAGTATTTT.

The rearrangement joins TRBV9 to TRBJ2-1; 12 bases fit TRBD2. The CDR3 is 18 amino acids. The germline V gene has CDR1 SGDLS and CDR2 YYNGEE. Germline trimming cut 0 bases from V and 7 bases from J; bases unmatched to any gene: 11. As DNA, the CDR3 is TGTGCCAGCAGCGTAGTAGGGGCCCTAGCGGGAGGGGGGAATGAGCAGTTCTTC. It is translated as CASSVVGALAGGGNEQFF.

This clone came up once. CDR3 coding DNA: TGTGCCAGCAGTTCGACAGGTTTCTCTGGGGCCAACGTCCTGACTTTC. This encodes CASSSTGFSGANVLTF. The chain has TRBV28 and TRBJ2-6; TRBD1 might be the D (6 bases). Germline assignment: CDR1 MDHEN and CDR2 SYDVKM. Trimming pared 4 bases from V and 0 bases from J, leaving 10 bases between. This CDR3 spans 16 amino acids.

The gene calls are TRBV28 and TRBJ2-7, with TRBD1 identical over 8 bases. This CDR3 contains 15 residues. The ends lost 4 bases at V and 7 bases at J; junction bases unmatched: 12. CDR1 and CDR2 (germline): MDHEN, SYDVKM. CDR3: CASSSPRTGTGEQYF. CDR3 in DNA: TGTGCCAGCAGTTCCCCTCGGACAGGGACGGGAGAGCAGTACTTC.

The chain joins TRBV5-1 to TRBJ1-4, with D perhaps matching TRBD1 (6 bases). Per germline, CDR1 SGHRS and CDR2 YFSETQ. The CDR3 extends over 15 amino acids. The germline V and J ends were trimmed by 0 bases and 8 bases, with 14 bases remaining between them. The CDR3 loop is CASSLVGGAEEKLFF. For the CDR3, the DNA is TGCGCCAGCAGCTTGGTAGGGGGGGCTGAGGAAAAACTGTTTTTT.

This clone was detected once. The V and J genes are TRBV5-1 and TRBJ2-1; D unclear. Trimming shortened V by 0 bases and J by 11 bases, and 6 bases separated the two germline ends. CDR3 length: 11 residues. The germline V gene encodes CDR1 SGHRS and CDR2 YFSETQ. In nucleotides, the CDR3 is TGCGCCAGCAGCTTGGCACAGCAGCAGTTCTTC. Translation: CASSLAQQQFF.

The chain carries TRBV19 and TRBJ2-2; TRBD1 matches at 7 bases. The germline gives CDR1 LNHDA, CDR2 SQIVND (reference sequence). The CDR3 runs 16 residues. V gave up 6 bases and J gave up 2 bases; unmatched junction bases: 9. The CDR3 region is CASSRSGTDNTGELFF. CDR3 sequence (DNA): TGTGCCAGTAGCAGAAGTGGGACAGACAACACCGGGGAGCTGTTTTTT.

The V and J genes are TRBV20-1 and TRBJ1-1; 7 nucleotides line up with TRBD1. The V segment lost 0 bases and the J segment 10 bases; nucleotides outside the gene matches: 2. The length of the CDR3 is 11 residues. The germline gives CDR1 DFQATT, CDR2 SNEGSKA (reference sequence). The CDR3 DNA reads TGCAGTGCTAGAGACCGGGACAGAGCTTTCTTT. Translation gives CSARDRDRAFF.

The chain carries TRBV6-6 and TRBJ2-7; 7 nucleotides line up with TRBD2. CDR3 length: 14 amino acids. Germline CDR1 and CDR2: MNHNY and SVGAGI (reference sequence). After removal of 8 bases from V and 4 bases from J, the junction contained 11 bases not matched to a gene. CDR3 DNA: TGTGCCAGCGGACGGGGGGTAGAGTCTTACGAGCAGTACTTC. Amino acids: CASGRGVESYEQYF.

This clone occurred once. The chain couples TRBV6-1 to TRBJ2-2; D possibly corresponds to TRBD2 (5 bases). Germline lookup yields CDR1 MNHNS and CDR2 SASEGT. The V end was cut by 4 bases, the J end by 5 bases, with 8 bases between. The CDR3 totals 13 residues. The CDR3 protein is CASSGWETGELFF. The CDR3 nucleotides are TGTGCCAGCAGTGGGTGGGAGACCGGGGAGCTGTTTTTT.

The V and J genes are TRBV13 and TRBJ1-2, with D perhaps TRBD1 (5 bases). The ends were cut back, 2 bases at V and 2 bases at J, with 15 bases in the middle. The CDR3 totals 16 residues. Germline V CDR1 and CDR2: PRHDT, FYEKMQ (reference sequence). The CDR3 DNA reads as TGTGCCAGCAGCTTACCCTCGGACACCCGAAACTATGGCTACACCTTC. Protein product: CASSLPSDTRNYGYTF.

The chain links TRBV4-1 to TRBJ1-2; 9 bases match TRBD1. The CDR3 runs 14 residues. Germline V gene sequence: CDR1 MGHRA, CDR2 YSYEKL. J gave up 6 bases and V 4 bases, and 6 bases lay outside the gene matches. CDR3 sequence: CASSPRDREDGYTF. CDR3 coding DNA: TGCGCCAGCAGCCCCCGGGACAGGGAGGATGGCTACACCTTC.

The J gene is TRBJ2-7, the V gene TRBV5-6; TRBD2 agrees at 14 bases. With V trimmed by 0 bases and J by 12 bases, 14 bases remained unmatched. This CDR3 has 17 amino acids. CDR1 SGHDT and CDR2 YYEEEE come from the germline V gene. CDR3 bases: TGTGCCAGCAGCTTGGTGGGACTAGCGGGAGACAACCTCCGGCGGTACTTC. It yields the protein CASSLVGLAGDNLRRYF. Looking up the rest from reference TRBV5-6 and TRBJ2-7 gives the full variable domain: DAGVTQSPTHLIKTRGQQVTLRCSPKSGHDTVSWYQQALGQGPQFIFQYYEEEERQRGNFPDRFSGHQFPNYSSELNVNALLLGDSALYLCASSLVGLAGDNLRRYFGPGTRLTVT.

The CDR3 loop is CASSQGLSGEAFF. The DNA for the CDR3 is TGTGCCAGCAGCCAGGGACTATCCGGGGAAGCTTTCTTT. This rearrangement joins TRBV14 to TRBJ1-1; possibly TRBD1 for D (5 bases). This CDR3 spans 13 amino acids. Trimming pared 3 bases from V and 8 bases from J, leaving 13 bases between. CDR1 and CDR2 from the germline V gene are SGHDN and FVKESK.

Concerning this clone itself: Mismatch with germline at one junction end may stem from a read error. The same CDR3 is also encoded by other DNA sequences in this sample. V gene TRBV4-1 combines with J gene TRBJ1-1; 8 nucleotides line up with TRBD1. Germline lookup yields CDR1 MGHRA and CDR2 YSYEKL. CDR3 length: 16 amino acids. The CDR3 is CASSQPQGGMNTEAFF. The CDR3 DNA is TGCGCCAGCAGCCAACCACAGGGGGGCATGAATACTGAAGCTTTCTTT.

V usage is TRBV4-1 and J usage is TRBJ1-5; D is ambiguous. The length of the CDR3 is 14 residues. Germline V gene data show CDR1 as MGHRA and CDR2 as YSYEKL. V shed 0 bases and J shed 11 bases, with 14 bases lying between them. The CDR3 here is CASSQDPGVGAQHF. The CDR3 nucleotides are TGCGCCAGCAGCCAAGATCCCGGGGTTGGGGCCCAGCATTTT.

The V call is TRBV30, the J call TRBJ1-1; no clear D gene. Trimming pared 0 bases from V and 6 bases from J, leaving 8 bases between. Germline loops: CDR1 GTSNPN, CDR2 SVGIG (reference sequence). The CDR3 extends over 12 amino acids. The CDR3 sequence is CAWSVPTPEAFF. The CDR3 DNA reads as TGTGCCTGGAGTGTACCTACGCCTGAAGCTTTCTTT. Full variable domain (rest looked up from reference TRBV30 and TRBJ1-1): SQTIHQWPATLVQPVGSPLSLECTVEGTSNPNLYWYRQAAGRGLQLLFYSVGIGQISSEVPQNLSASRPQDRQFILSSKKLLLSDSGFYLCAWSVPTPEAFFGQGTRLTVV.

This clone showed up just a few times. V gene TRBV30 combines with J gene TRBJ2-3; 9 nucleotides align to TRBD1. The CDR3 contains 12 residues. In germline, CDR1 is GTSNPN, CDR2 SVGIG (reference sequence). J lost 3 bases, V lost 7 bases, and 2 bases had no gene match. The CDR3 protein is CALQGATDTQYF. In DNA form, the CDR3 reads TGTGCCTTACAGGGGGCGACAGATACGCAGTATTTT.

J is TRBJ1-1 and V is TRBV4-1; unclear D gene. The germline gives CDR1 MGHRA, CDR2 YSYEKL. The CDR3 contains 13 residues. V was cut by 5 bases and J by 3 bases, with 10 bases left in between. CDR3 loop: CASSSMGYTEAFF. In DNA, the CDR3 is TGCGCCAGCAGCTCGATGGGCTACACTGAAGCTTTCTTT.